The 25 T cell receptor beta chains reported below all come from one sample, sequenced in a study of type 1 regulatory T cells (dated by TCRdb to about 2021). For sequencing, an Illumina MiSeq was employed. Clones were called with MiXCR by TCRdb after fastp trimmed the public reads at Q25, and only in-frame beta chains were retained. Duplicate CDR3 protein sequences are folded into a single record with the most common DNA and genes. For this sample the table gives 60,000 to 80,000 distinct CDR3 sequences, of which around 68% were detected only once. 6.5% to 8.5% of the sample is taken by the ten largest. Their recognized antigens are unknown. Material for sequencing was cultured T cells, either the whole culture or a sorted T cell fraction (not recorded which). The cell subset or site label for this specimen denotes: Tr1-enriched cell product generated in vitro against host alloantigens. These receptors originate from a human donor in good health.

The genes are TRBV4-1 and TRBJ1-2; D is unclear. The CDR3 is 16 amino acids. Per the germline V gene, CDR1 is MGHRA and CDR2 is YSYEKL. V was cut by 4 bases and J by 8 bases, with 23 bases left in between. The CDR3 DNA sequence: TGCGCCAGCAGCCCCAAGGACGGGCCCCCTGCTCAGGGCTACACCTTC. Its translation is CASSPKDGPPAQGYTF.

Concerning this clonotype: Because the CDR3's place on the DNA is in doubt, the DNA is left out and the CDR3 is given as listed by TCRdb. The chain has TRBV7-5 and TRBJ2-2; the table's D call TRBD1 went unverified against the DNA. TRBV7-5 corresponds to a pseudogene. 18 amino acids form the CDR3, both terminal residues included. The CDR3 region is CISVPEVPGGGLTGELFF.

This clonotype turned up a few times. CDR3 sequence (DNA): TGTGCCAGCAGCTTAGAGCTAGCGGGAGCCACCGGGGAGCTGTTTTTT. This sequence encodes CASSLELAGATGELFF. The V and J genes are TRBV7-2 and TRBJ2-2; 10 nucleotides match TRBD2. CDR1 and CDR2 from the germline V gene are SGHTA and FQGNSA. The CDR3 length is 16 residues. V lost 1 base, J lost 4 bases, and 3 bases stayed unmatched.

The chain joins TRBV7-8 to TRBJ1-4; 7 bases map to TRBD1. Germline V gene data show CDR1 as SGHVS and CDR2 as FQNEAQ. V was pared by 6 bases and J by 8 bases, with 12 bases of the junction left unmatched. The CDR3 has 15 residues. The chain's CDR3 is CASSLQGGRKEKLFF. CDR3 in DNA: TGTGCCAGCAGTCTTCAGGGGGGTAGAAAGGAAAAACTGTTTTTT.

The rearrangement uses TRBV15 and TRBJ1-1; 10 bases align to TRBD1. V lost 3 bases and J lost 4; bases outside the gene matches: 2. This CDR3 is built from 14 residues. CDR1 is LNHNV, CDR2 YYDKDF, per germline (reference sequence). The CDR3: CATSRGDRGTEAFF. CDR3 DNA sequence: TGTGCCACCAGCAGGGGGGACAGGGGCACTGAAGCTTTCTTT.

The chain carries TRBV5-6 and TRBJ2-3; D gene ambiguous. This CDR3 has 15 residues. Germline CDR1 SGHDT, CDR2 YYEEEE. V lost 0 bases to trimming and J lost 5 bases, with 13 bases between them. The CDR3 DNA sequence: TGTGCCAGCAGCTTGGGGGGTGGCCCGGAAGATACGCAGTATTTT. It specifies CASSLGGGPEDTQYF.

The rearrangement links TRBV10-3 to TRBJ2-7, with 9 bases that match TRBD2. V lost 2 bases and J lost 7; bases outside the gene matches: 3. Germline V CDR1 and CDR2: ENHRY, SYGVKD. The CDR3 contains 13 residues. The CDR3 here is CAISEAGGVEQYF. The CDR3 DNA reads as TGTGCCATCAGTGAGGCGGGAGGGGTGGAGCAGTACTTC.

This clonotype was detected a few times. The J gene is TRBJ2-2, the V gene TRBV15; a possible D gene is TRBD2 (6 bases). The CDR3 length is 14 residues. Germline values: CDR1 LNHNV, CDR2 YYDKDF (reference sequence). Deletions cut 1 base from V and 5 bases from J, with 8 bases between. The CDR3 is CATSRVAETGELFF. CDR3 bases: TGTGCCACCAGCAGAGTAGCGGAGACCGGGGAGCTGTTTTTT.

The J gene is TRBJ2-1, the V gene TRBV4-1; 11 nucleotides align to TRBD2. The CDR3 has 17 amino acids. Germline V gives CDR1 MGHRA, CDR2 YSYEKL. J gave up 5 bases and V 3 bases, and 9 bases lay outside the gene matches. The CDR3 DNA is TGCGCCAGCAGCCATGGGGCCGGGACTAGCGGACACAATGAGCAGTTCTTC. It specifies CASSHGAGTSGHNEQFF.

The rearrangement uses TRBV4-2 and TRBJ1-6; D gene unclear. V was trimmed by 0 bases and J by 5 bases, leaving 11 bases between them. This CDR3 has 16 amino acids. Germline V gives CDR1 LGHNA, CDR2 YNFKEQ. In DNA form, the CDR3 reads TGTGCCAGCAGCCAAGAGGGTGGGCAGAATAATTCACCCCTCCACTTT. It translates to CASSQEGGQNNSPLHF.

The chain combines TRBV3-1 with TRBJ2-7, with 8 bases aligning to TRBD1. V gave up 4 bases and J gave up 7 bases; unmatched junction bases: 12. CDR1 and CDR2 from the germline V gene are LGHDT and YNNKEL (reference sequence). The CDR3 has 15 residues. The CDR3 protein is CASSPTGQVVREQYF. For the CDR3, the DNA is TGTGCCAGCAGCCCAACGGGACAGGTGGTGAGGGAGCAGTACTTC.

This clonotype was seen a few times. The chain links TRBV7-2 to TRBJ2-3, with 7 bases fitting TRBD2. V was clipped by 3 bases and J by 9 bases; unmatched bases: 6. This CDR3 is built from 13 residues. Germline V gene data show CDR1 as SGHTA and CDR2 as FQGNSA. The CDR3: CASSFAGVGTQYF. In DNA form, the CDR3 reads TGTGCCAGCAGCTTCGCGGGAGTCGGGACGCAGTATTTT.

This clonotype was counted only a few times. V usage is TRBV20-1 and J usage is TRBJ2-3, with D unclear. The CDR3 covers 12 residues. The ends were cut back, 3 bases at V and 0 bases at J, with 4 bases in the middle. Per the germline V gene, CDR1 is DFQATT and CDR2 is SNEGSKA (reference sequence). The CDR3, as DNA: TGCAGTGCTAGGTCCAGCACAGATACGCAGTATTTT. As protein: CSARSSTDTQYF.

The chain is built from TRBV4-2 and TRBJ2-2; no clear D gene. Per germline, CDR1 LGHNA and CDR2 YNFKEQ. This CDR3 region has 15 residues. Deletions cut 1 base from V and 1 base from J, with 7 bases between. DNA for the CDR3: TGTGCCAGCAGCCAAGCGAATATGAACACCGGGGAGCTGTTTTTT. It codes for CASSQANMNTGELFF.

Remarks on this clonotype: This likely comes from a read error, as the CDR3 has no conserved phenylalanine or tryptophan at its end. The J gene is TRBJ1-2, the V gene TRBV2; 12 bases align to TRBD1. The CDR3 covers 14 residues. Trimming took 6 bases from V and 7 from J; bases not matched to a gene: 6. The V gene's germline CDR1 is SNHLY and CDR2 FYNNEI. CDR3 in amino acids: CASRTGTGGSGYTL. In nucleotides, the CDR3 is TGTGCCAGCAGGACCGGGACAGGGGGCTCTGGCTACACCCTC.

The V and J genes are TRBV5-4 and TRBJ2-4; weak D call: TRBD1 (5 bases). The CDR3 is made up of 16 amino acids. V dropped 4 bases and J dropped 0 bases, with 14 bases sitting between them. The V gene's germline CDR1 is SGHNT and CDR2 YYREEE (reference sequence). For the CDR3, the DNA is TGTGCCAGCAGCCCCGACAGCTCTCTAGCCAAAAACATTCAGTACTTC. This translates into CASSPDSSLAKNIQYF.

This clonotype was counted between two and nine times. The genes are TRBV20-1 and TRBJ1-3; the D gene is possibly TRBD1 (6 bases). The germline gives CDR1 DFQATT, CDR2 SNEGSKA (reference sequence). Trimming stripped 3 bases from V and 2 bases from J, with 8 bases between. This CDR3 spans 13 amino acids. The CDR3 sequence: CSASEGAGNTIYF. As DNA, the CDR3 is TGCAGTGCTAGTGAGGGGGCTGGAAACACCATATATTTT.

In its sample, this clonotype was seen a few times. V usage is TRBV12-3 or TRBV12-4 and J usage is TRBJ1-2, with 9 bases aligning to TRBD1. After removal of 10 bases from V and 4 bases from J, the junction contained 7 bases not matched to a gene. The length of the CDR3 is 13 residues. The DNA for the CDR3 is TGTGCCACCGCGGGACAGGGATTCTATGGCTACACCTTC. This gives the protein CATAGQGFYGYTF.

This rearrangement joins TRBV12-3 or TRBV12-4 to TRBJ2-1; D perhaps matches TRBD2 (6 bases). Trimming shortened V by 5 bases and J by 5 bases, and 16 bases separated the two germline ends. The CDR3 is 15 amino acids. CDR3 sequence: CASSPGGLPNNEQFF. The DNA of the CDR3 is TGTGCCAGCAGTCCAGGAGGACTACCGAACAATGAGCAGTTCTTC.

The chain employs TRBV7-2 and TRBJ1-2; 8 nucleotides agree with TRBD1. The length of the CDR3 is 16 residues. V dropped 4 bases and J dropped 0; count of bases not matched to a gene: 7. Germline V gene data show CDR1 as SGHTA and CDR2 as FQGNSA. The chain's CDR3 is CASSSAGTGANYGYTF. The CDR3 region has the DNA TGTGCCAGCAGCTCTGCCGGGACAGGAGCTAACTATGGCTACACCTTC.

This clonotype was detected only a few times. This chain connects TRBV20-1 to TRBJ2-5, with a tentative D call TRBD1 (5 bases). Trimming stripped 5 bases from V and 4 bases from J, with 11 bases between. CDR3 length: 12 amino acids. Germline V gene data show CDR1 as DFQATT and CDR2 as SNEGSKA (reference sequence). The DNA for the CDR3 is TGCAGTGCTCAGGGCTCCAGAGAGACCCAGTACTTC. Encoded protein: CSAQGSRETQYF.

The chain carries TRBV18 and TRBJ2-7; D not resolved. The CDR3 has 13 residues. CDR1 and CDR2 (germline): KGHSH, LQKENI. Trimming removed 5 bases from V and 2 bases from J, with 10 bases in between. CDR3 region: CASSENPTYEQYF. DNA of the CDR3: TGTGCCAGCTCAGAGAACCCAACCTACGAGCAGTACTTC.

For this clonotype: This may be a read error: a much more frequent sequence differs by one nucleotide. The chain couples TRBV7-2 to TRBJ2-5, with TRBD2 identical over 8 bases. Looked up from germline, CDR1 is SGHTA and CDR2 is FQGNSA. The CDR3 runs to 16 residues. The CDR3 nucleotides read TGTGCCAGCAGCTTAGCGGTAGTAGCGGGGCAAGATACCCAGTACTTC. The encoded protein is CASSLAVVAGQDTQYF. Full variable domain (remainder filled in from reference TRBV7-2 and TRBJ2-5): GAGVSQSPSNKVTEKGKDVELRCDPISGHTALYWYRQSLGQGLEFLIYFQGNSAPDKSGLPSDRFSAERTGGSVSTLTIQRTQQEDSAVYLCASSLAVVAGQDTQYFGPGTRLLVL.

This clonotype showed up just a few times. This chain joins TRBV20-1 and TRBJ2-3; 9 nucleotides match TRBD2. V dropped 6 bases and J dropped 5; count of bases not matched to a gene: 12. Looked up from germline, CDR1 is DFQATT and CDR2 is SNEGSKA (reference sequence). The CDR3 has 15 residues. CDR3 sequence: CSALSGSGRVDTQYF. Written as DNA, the CDR3 is TGCAGTGCCTTGTCTGGTAGCGGGAGAGTAGATACGCAGTATTTT.

The rearrangement links TRBV6-1 to TRBJ2-3; D is perhaps TRBD2 (6 bases). Per germline, CDR1 MNHNS and CDR2 SASEGT. V was pared by 7 bases and J by 4 bases, with 15 bases between. The CDR3 runs to 14 residues. In DNA, the CDR3 is TGTGCCAGCAATAGGGTTTGGGGGGCAGATACGCAGTATTTT. It yields the protein CASNRVWGADTQYF.